These 8 T cell receptor beta chains were sequenced from one sample in a study of CD8+ T cells in alopecia areata. Extraction and reverse transcription of RNA yielded cDNA as the sequencing template. The table came from immunoSEQ multiplex PCR; TCRdb's copy has only in-frame clones and leaves some out. The table records about 260,000 clones, roughly 63% of them present only once. Treatment specified: oral pan-JAK inhibitor, 5-10 mg twice daily. The specimen was CD4+ T cells sorted from blood, collected at roughly week 52, from a patient treated with tofacitinib. The source is a human donor with alopecia areata.

This clone has more than one count but fewer than ten. The V gene is TRBV29-1, the J gene TRBJ2-4; no definite D call. Germline CDR1 reads SQVTM; CDR2 reads ANQGSEA. The CDR3 extends over 12 amino acids. The germline V and J ends were trimmed by 4 bases and 1 base, with 5 bases remaining between them. The DNA of the CDR3 is TGCAGCGTTGGCCCCGCCAAAAACATTCAGTACTTC. It translates to CSVGPAKNIQYF.

The chain carries TRBV2 and TRBJ2-1; D unclear. Trimming removed 6 bases from V and 0 bases from J, with 12 bases in between. The length of the CDR3 is 15 residues. CDR1 is SNHLY, CDR2 FYNNEI, per germline. This CDR3 is CASSSLARSYNEQFF. The CDR3 nucleotides read TGTGCCAGCAGCTCATTAGCCCGCTCCTACAATGAGCAGTTCTTC.

V is TRBV2 and J is TRBJ1-2; D might be TRBD1 (6 bases). The CDR3 is 14 residues long. Germline values: CDR1 SNHLY, CDR2 FYNNEI. Between the trimmed V and J ends, which lost 6 bases and 4 bases, there was a span of 15 bases. DNA of the CDR3: TGTGCCAGCAGAGCCGACAGGAGGACCTATGGCTACACCTTC. This sequence encodes CASRADRRTYGYTF.

This chain links TRBV7-9 with TRBJ2-5; maybe TRBD2 (6 bases). This CDR3 spans 18 amino acids. The V gene lost 0 bases and the J gene lost 2 bases, with 19 bases spanning the gap. Germline V gene data show CDR1 as SEHNR and CDR2 as FQNEAQ (reference sequence). The CDR3 nucleotides are TGTGCCAGCAGCTTAGCGCTCCGTCCGGGAGCATTACAAGAGACCCAGTACTTC. This translates into CASSLALRPGALQETQYF.

About this clone itself: At the DNA level, this CDR3 is encoded by other sequences in the same sample as well. The V gene is TRBV5-1, the J gene TRBJ1-2, with unresolved D. The germline V gene encodes CDR1 SGHRS and CDR2 YFSETQ. V was shortened by 0 bases and J by 7 bases, with 4 bases between the two germline ends. The CDR3 consists of 11 residues. The CDR3 here is CASSLEGGYTF. The CDR3 DNA follows: TGCGCCAGCAGCTTGGAAGGTGGCTACACCTTC.

The chain couples TRBV4-1 to TRBJ1-2; 7 bases are a match to TRBD1. The ends lost 2 bases at V and 6 bases at J; junction bases unmatched: 6. The CDR3 spans 14 residues. Germline assignment: CDR1 MGHRA and CDR2 YSYEKL. For the CDR3, the DNA is TGCGCCAGCAGCCAATCGACAGGGAATCATGGCTACACCTTC. Its translation is CASSQSTGNHGYTF.

V gene TRBV14 combines with J gene TRBJ2-7; D is perhaps TRBD2 (7 bases). Germline values: CDR1 SGHDN, CDR2 FVKESK. This CDR3 comprises 13 residues. V lost 6 bases and J lost 0, with 9 bases in between. The CDR3 protein is CASSRGASYEQYF. The CDR3 region has the DNA TGTGCCAGCAGTCGGGGGGCCTCCTACGAGCAGTACTTC.

This chain joins TRBV30 and TRBJ1-1; D perhaps matches TRBD1 (5 bases). CDR1 and CDR2 (germline): GTSNPN, SVGIG (reference sequence). Trimming cost V 4 bases and J 10 bases, with 16 bases left between them. The CDR3 runs to 12 residues. CDR3 nucleotides: TGTGCCTGGACCTCGCTGGGGCTACCAGCTTTCTTT. Its protein is CAWTSLGLPAFF.